This T cell receptor (beta chain) derives from a study of early stage breast cancer tumors. General study points: Most shared enriched TCRB sequences were commonly generated ones.

Sequencing used immunoSEQ multiplex PCR; TCRdb keeps in-frame clones, though not all of them. The sample has over 45,000 clones; roughly 80% are singletons. Comments on this clone: The antigen is unknown.

Germline V gives CDR1 SGHDT, CDR2 YYEEEE. There are 14 residues in the CDR3. With 3 bases clipped from V and 5 bases from J, the junction kept 6 bases outside the gene matches. Sequencing used blood. This clonotype originated in a person aged 50 to 59 with breast cancer. This sequence joins TRBV5-6 and TRBJ2-5; 8 nucleotides match TRBD1. The CDR3 spells CASSYQGARETQYF. CDR3 sequence (DNA): TGTGCCAGCAGCTACCAGGGGGCGCGGGAGACCCAGTACTTC.